These 2 T cell receptor beta chains came from one sample sequenced in a study of neurological immune-mediated disorders. TCRdb analysed the 5' RACE reads with MiXCR anew, one entry per CDR3 protein. This repertoire shows around 100,000 distinct CDR3 sequences, approximately 10% found once; its top ten account for around 3.1%. Described time point: longitudinal time-point 3. The material sequenced was PBMCs. The receptors originated from a female donor with HTLV-1-associated myelopathy (HAM/TSP).

This chain uses TRBV12-3 or TRBV12-4 with TRBJ2-1; 13 bases are shared with TRBD2. The CDR3 extends over 18 amino acids. V lost 6 bases to trimming and J lost 9 bases; unmatched junction nucleotides: 17. The CDR3 nucleotides are TGTGCCAGCAGCAGTGGACTAGCGGGGGTACGAAAAATGGGTGAGCAGTTCTTC. Its protein is CASSSGLAGVRKMGEQFF.

This clonotype was observed many times. The V and J genes are TRBV12-3 or TRBV12-4 and TRBJ2-1; a weak D match, TRBD1 (6 bases). The CDR3 consists of 13 residues. V lost 6 bases to trimming and J lost 8 bases, with 14 bases between them. The CDR3 here is CASSTDAGDEQFF. The CDR3 DNA sequence: TGTGCCAGCAGCACAGACGCAGGGGATGAGCAGTTCTTC.